This T cell receptor beta chain comes out of a study of blood T cell repertoires in COVID-19. Libraries were prepared by immunoSEQ multiplex PCR; TCRdb keeps only in-frame clonotypes and omits some of them. The data hold over 65,000 clones, with about 81% observed a single time. Germline V gene sequence: CDR1 SQVTM, CDR2 ANQGSEA. V shed 0 bases and J shed 5 bases, with 17 bases lying between them. This CDR3 spans 16 amino acids. The TCR was taken from a human donor in a cohort sampled during active COVID-19. The chain couples TRBV29-1 to TRBJ2-1, with TRBD1 as a possible D gene (5 bases). Material for sequencing was peripheral blood. The CDR3 nucleotides are TGCAGCGTTGAAGACCCGGGTCGACAGAACAACAATGAGCAGTTCTTC. Translation gives CSVEDPGRQNNNEQFF.